This T cell receptor beta chain appears in the sequencing data of a study of regulatory T cells in long-lasting Graves disease. To make TCR beta libraries, researchers used iRepertoire HTBI primers and Arm-PCR of CDR3 regions. TCRdb reprocessed the multiplex PCR reads with MiXCR, giving one entry per CDR3 protein. Among 300,000 to 350,000 distinct CDR3 sequences, around 20% were seen once, and the ten largest hold 29%. The CDR3 length is 12 residues. Trimming removed 2 bases from V and 2 bases from J, with 4 bases in between. The germline gives CDR1 MNHNS, CDR2 SASEGT. Time point: persistent/refractory GD, antithyroid drugs over 5 years with positive TRAb. There was RNA extracted from PBMCs, and the TCR library was made from it. This clonotype appeared many times.

This sample comprised peripheral blood mononuclear cells (PBMCs), obtained when the disease was refractory, from a patient treated with antithyroid drugs. The TCR originated in a female donor with Graves disease. The rearrangement links TRBV6-1 to TRBJ2-7; the D is unclear. This CDR3 reads CASSENAYEQYF. In DNA, the CDR3 is TGTGCCAGCAGTGAAAACGCCTACGAGCAGTACTTC.